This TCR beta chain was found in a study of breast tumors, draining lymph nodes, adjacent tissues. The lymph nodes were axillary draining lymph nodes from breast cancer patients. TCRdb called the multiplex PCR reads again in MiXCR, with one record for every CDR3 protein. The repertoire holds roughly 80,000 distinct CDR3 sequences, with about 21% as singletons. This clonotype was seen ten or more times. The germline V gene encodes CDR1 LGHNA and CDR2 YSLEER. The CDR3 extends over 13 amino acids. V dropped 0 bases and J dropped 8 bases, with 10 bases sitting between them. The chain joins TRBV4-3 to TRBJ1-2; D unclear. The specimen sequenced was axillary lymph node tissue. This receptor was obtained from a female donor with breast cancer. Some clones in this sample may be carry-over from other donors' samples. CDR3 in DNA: TGCGCCAGCAGCCAAGACCCGGGAACGGGCTACACCTTC. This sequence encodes CASSQDPGTGYTF.